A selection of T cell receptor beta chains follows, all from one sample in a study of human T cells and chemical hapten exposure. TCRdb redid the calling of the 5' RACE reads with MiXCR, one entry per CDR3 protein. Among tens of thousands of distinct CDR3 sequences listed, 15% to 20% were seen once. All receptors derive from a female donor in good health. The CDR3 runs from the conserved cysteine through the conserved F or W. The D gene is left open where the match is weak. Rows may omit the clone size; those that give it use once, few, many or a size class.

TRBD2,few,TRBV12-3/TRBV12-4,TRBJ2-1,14,TGTGCCAGCAGCCCTAGCGGGAGGAACAATGAGCAGTTCTTC,CASSPSGRNNEQFF
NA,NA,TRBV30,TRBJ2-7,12,TGTGCCTGGGGGGGGAACCCCTACGAGCAGTACTTC,CAWGGNPYEQYF
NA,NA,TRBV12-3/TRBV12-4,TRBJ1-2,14,TGTGCCAGCAGTTTAGCCGGGTTTAACTATGGCTACACCTTC,CASSLAGFNYGYTF
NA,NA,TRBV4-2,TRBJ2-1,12,TGTGCCAGCAGAGCTAGTATCGATGAGCAGTTCTTC,CASRASIDEQFF
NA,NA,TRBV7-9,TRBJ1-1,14,TGTGCCAGCAGCTTAGCTGGAGCCCGGGGTGAAGCTTTCTTT,CASSLAGARGEAFF
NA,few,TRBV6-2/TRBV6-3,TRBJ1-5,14,TGTGCCAGCAGGGCCGCGGGGGCCCATCAGCCCCAGCATTTT,CASRAAGAHQPQHF
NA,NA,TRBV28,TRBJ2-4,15,TGTGCCAGCAGTTTAAGGGGGGCCGCCAAAAACATTCAGTACTTC,CASSLRGAAKNIQYF
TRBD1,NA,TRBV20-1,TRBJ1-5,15,TGCAGTGCTAGAGGGACAGGGGTTAGCGATCAGCCCCAGCATTTT,CSARGTGVSDQPQHF
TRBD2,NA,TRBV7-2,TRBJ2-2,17,TGTGCCAGCAGCCCACTAGCGGGAGGGCCGGGCACCGGGGAGCTGTTTTTT,CASSPLAGGPGTGELFF
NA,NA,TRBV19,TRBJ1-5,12,TGTGCCAGTAGTTCACGTAATCAGCCCCAGCATTTT,CASSSRNQPQHF
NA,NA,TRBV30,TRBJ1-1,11,TGTGCCTGGAGGGGGAACACTGAAGCTTTCTTT,CAWRGNTEAFF
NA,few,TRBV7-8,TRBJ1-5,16,TGTGCCAGCAGAGAGGGCCTGGGGATGGGCAATCAGCCCCAGCATTTT,CASREGLGMGNQPQHF
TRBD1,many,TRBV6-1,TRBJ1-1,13,TGTGCCAGCAGGACAGGGGGCTGGGACGGAGCTTTCTTT,CASRTGGWDGAFF
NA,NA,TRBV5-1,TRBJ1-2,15,TGCGCCAGCAGCTTGGCCTTAGCAGCTAACTATGGCTACACCTTC,CASSLALAANYGYTF
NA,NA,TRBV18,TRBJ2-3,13,TGTGCCAGCTCACCTATGGCGTCTGATACGCAGTATTTT,CASSPMASDTQYF
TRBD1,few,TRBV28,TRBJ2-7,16,TGTGCCAGCAGATCCCGGGCCAGGGGGAAGTCCTACGAGCAGTACTTC,CASRSRARGKSYEQYF
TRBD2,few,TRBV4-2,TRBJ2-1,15,TGTGCCAGCAGCCAAGATAGACGGGAGGACAATGAGCAGTTCTTC,CASSQDRREDNEQFF
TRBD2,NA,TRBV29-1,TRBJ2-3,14,TGCAGCGTTGGCACTAGCGGGATTCGGGGTACGCAGTATTTT,CSVGTSGIRGTQYF
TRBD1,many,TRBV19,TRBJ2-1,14,TGTGCCAGTAGTACACTACAGGGGGCTAGTGAGCAGTTCTTC,CASSTLQGASEQFF
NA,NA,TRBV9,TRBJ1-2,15,TGTGCCAGCAGCCTAGACGGTGGACAGATCTATGGCTACACCTTC,CASSLDGGQIYGYTF
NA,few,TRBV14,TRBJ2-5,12,TGTGCCAGCAGCCAAGCCGAAGAGACCCAGTACTTC,CASSQAEETQYF
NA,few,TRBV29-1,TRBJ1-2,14,TGCAGCGTTGAAGATCTAGCCCCTAACTATGGCTACACCTTC,CSVEDLAPNYGYTF
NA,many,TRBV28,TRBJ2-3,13,TGTGCCAGCAGTTTCAGGTCTACAGATACGCAGTATTTT,CASSFRSTDTQYF
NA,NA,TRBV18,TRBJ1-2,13,TGTGCCAGCTCACCTAGGGCTAACTATGGCTACACCTTC,CASSPRANYGYTF
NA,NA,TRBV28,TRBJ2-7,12,TGTGCCAGCAGTTTATCGGCAGGCGATGGGTACTTC,CASSLSAGDGYF
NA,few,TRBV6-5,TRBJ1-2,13,TGTGCCAGCAGTTACCTATGGGAGGAGGGCTACACCTTC,CASSYLWEEGYTF
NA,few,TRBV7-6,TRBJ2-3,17,TGTGCCAGCAGCTTAGCTGGGGCAGGCGGTAAGACAGATACGCAGTATTTT,CASSLAGAGGKTDTQYF
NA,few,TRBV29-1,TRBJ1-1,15,TGCAGCGTTGAAGAACAAGGGGCAGGGAACACTGAAGCTTTCTTT,CSVEEQGAGNTEAFF
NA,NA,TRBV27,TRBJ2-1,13,TGTGCCAGCAGTTTAAGGTCTTCATTACCTCAGTTCTTC,CASSLRSSLPQFF
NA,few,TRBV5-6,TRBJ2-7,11,TGTGCCAGCAGCTTGCTGGGGGAGCAGTACTTC,CASSLLGEQYF
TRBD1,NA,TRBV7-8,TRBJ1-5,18,TGTGCCAGCAGCTTAGCCCGAACAGGGGGCTTGGGGGGCTGGCCCCAGCATTTT,CASSLARTGGLGGWPQHF
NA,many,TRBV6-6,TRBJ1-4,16,TGTGCCAGCAGTTACTCGTACCGGGAGGGTGATGAAAAACTGTTTTTT,CASSYSYREGDEKLFF
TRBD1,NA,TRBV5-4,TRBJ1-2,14,TGTGTCAGCAGCTTGGACAGGGTTAACTATGGCTACACCTTC,CVSSLDRVNYGYTF
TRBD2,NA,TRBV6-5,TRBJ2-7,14,TGTGCCAGCAGGGGACTAGCGGGAGGGGACGAGCAGTACTTC,CASRGLAGGDEQYF
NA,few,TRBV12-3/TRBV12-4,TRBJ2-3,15,TGTGCCAGCAGCAGATCCATGTCCCGCACAGATACGCAGTATTTT,CASSRSMSRTDTQYF
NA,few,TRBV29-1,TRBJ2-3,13,TGCAGCGTTGACAGGTCAGGCACAGATACGCAGTATTTT,CSVDRSGTDTQYF
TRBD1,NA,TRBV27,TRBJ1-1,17,TGTGCCAGCAGCCTCCGTGGGACAGGGAAAATATACACTGAAGCTTTCTTT,CASSLRGTGKIYTEAFF
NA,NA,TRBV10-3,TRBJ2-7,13,TGTGCCATCTCCCGGGACAACTCCTACGAGCAGTACTTC,CAISRDNSYEQYF
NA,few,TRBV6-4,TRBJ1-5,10,TGTGCCAGCAGAAATCAGCCCCAGCATTTT,CASRNQPQHF
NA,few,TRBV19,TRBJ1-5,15,TGTGCCAGTAGCGAGGTGGACGCCCGAAATCAGCCCCAGCATTTT,CASSEVDARNQPQHF
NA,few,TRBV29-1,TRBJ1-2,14,TGCAGCGTTGAAGGGGAAGGGAGTGACTATGGCTACACCTTC,CSVEGEGSDYGYTF
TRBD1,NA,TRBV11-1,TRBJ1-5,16,TGTGCCAGCAGCTTAGTCGGGACAGGGGGCAATCAGCCCCAGCATTTT,CASSLVGTGGNQPQHF
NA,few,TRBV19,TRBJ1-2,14,TGTGCCAGTAGTACCAGACAGAATGGCTATGGCTACACCTTC,CASSTRQNGYGYTF